This T cell receptor (beta chain) was recovered during a study of blood T cell repertoires in COVID-19. On the study more broadly: PBMCs, B-cell-depleted T cells, or T cells were the source of the cDNA or gDNA that made up the material.

This CDR3 region has 15 residues. Losses at the gene ends were 6 bases for V and 0 bases for J; bases not matched to a gene: 4. Germline CDR1 reads LGHDT; CDR2 reads YNNKEL (reference sequence). Sequenced by immunoSEQ multiplex PCR; TCRdb stores in-frame clones only, minus some. The repertoire holds under 300,000 clones, with around 90% as singletons. This TCR was sampled from a middle-aged woman with acute or convalescent COVID-19. The sequencing input was peripheral blood. The rearrangement joins TRBV3-1 (or the pseudogene TRBV3-2) to TRBJ1-3; 8 bases are a match to TRBD1. CDR3 amino acids: CASSPDRASGNTIYF. In nucleotides, the CDR3 is TGTGCCAGCAGTCCGGACAGGGCCTCTGGAAACACCATATATTTT.